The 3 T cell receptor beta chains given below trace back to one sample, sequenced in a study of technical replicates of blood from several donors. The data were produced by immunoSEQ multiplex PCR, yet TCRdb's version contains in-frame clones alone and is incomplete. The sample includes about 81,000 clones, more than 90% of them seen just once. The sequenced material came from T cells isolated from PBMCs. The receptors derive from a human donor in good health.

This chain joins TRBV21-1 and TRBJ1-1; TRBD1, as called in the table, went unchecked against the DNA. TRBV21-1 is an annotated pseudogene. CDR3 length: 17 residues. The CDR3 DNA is TGTGCCAGCAGCCCCCCGCAGGTCAGAGTCATGAACACTGAAGCTTTCTTT. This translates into CASSPPQVRVMNTEAFF.

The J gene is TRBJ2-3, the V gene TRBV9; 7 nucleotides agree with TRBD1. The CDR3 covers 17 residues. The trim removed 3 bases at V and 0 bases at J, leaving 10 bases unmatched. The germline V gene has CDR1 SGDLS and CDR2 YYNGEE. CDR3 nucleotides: TGTGCCAGCAGCGCCCCAGGGACAGCGGCTAGCACAGATACGCAGTATTTT. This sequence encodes CASSAPGTAASTDTQYF.

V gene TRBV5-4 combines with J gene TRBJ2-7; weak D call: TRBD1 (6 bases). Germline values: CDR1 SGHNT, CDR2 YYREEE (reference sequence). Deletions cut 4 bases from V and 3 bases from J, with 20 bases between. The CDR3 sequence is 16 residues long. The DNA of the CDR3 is TGTGCCAGCAGCGATGGAAGCGACAGGCCCCTCTACGAGCAGTACTTC. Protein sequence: CASSDGSDRPLYEQYF.